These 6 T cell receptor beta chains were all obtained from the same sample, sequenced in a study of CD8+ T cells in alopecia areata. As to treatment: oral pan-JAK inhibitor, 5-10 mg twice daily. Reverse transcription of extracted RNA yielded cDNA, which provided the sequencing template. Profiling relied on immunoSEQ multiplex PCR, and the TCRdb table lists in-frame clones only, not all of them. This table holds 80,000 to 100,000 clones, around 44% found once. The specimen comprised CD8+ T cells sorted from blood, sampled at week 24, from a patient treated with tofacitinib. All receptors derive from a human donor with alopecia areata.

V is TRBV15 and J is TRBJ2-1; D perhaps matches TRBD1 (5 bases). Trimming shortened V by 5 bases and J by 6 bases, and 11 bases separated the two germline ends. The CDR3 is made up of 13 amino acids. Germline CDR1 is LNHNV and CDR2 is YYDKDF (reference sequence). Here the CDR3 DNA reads TGTGCCACCAGCGCAGGACAACTCAATGAGCAGTTCTTC. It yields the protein CATSAGQLNEQFF.

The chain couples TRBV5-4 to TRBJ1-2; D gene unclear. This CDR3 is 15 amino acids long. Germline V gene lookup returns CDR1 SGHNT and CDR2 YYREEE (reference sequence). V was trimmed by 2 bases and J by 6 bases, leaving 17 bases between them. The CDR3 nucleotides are TGTGCCAGCAGCTTCGAGTCCGGCTTTGAGGATGGCTACACCTTC. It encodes CASSFESGFEDGYTF.

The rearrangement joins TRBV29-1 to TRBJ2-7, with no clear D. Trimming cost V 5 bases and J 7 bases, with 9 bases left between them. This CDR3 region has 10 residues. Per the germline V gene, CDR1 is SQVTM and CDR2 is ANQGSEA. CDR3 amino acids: CSVFSGEQYF. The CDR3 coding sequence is TGCAGCGTTTTCTCTGGGGAGCAGTACTTC.

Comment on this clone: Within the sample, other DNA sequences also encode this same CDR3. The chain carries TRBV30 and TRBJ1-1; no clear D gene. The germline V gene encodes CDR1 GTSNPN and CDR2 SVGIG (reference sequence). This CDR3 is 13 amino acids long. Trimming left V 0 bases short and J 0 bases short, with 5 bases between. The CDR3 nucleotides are TGTGCCTGGAGTGTTGGGGTGAACACTGAAGCTTTCTTT. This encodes CAWSVGVNTEAFF. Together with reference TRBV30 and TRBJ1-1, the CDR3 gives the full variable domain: SQTIHQWPATLVQPVGSPLSLECTVEGTSNPNLYWYRQAAGRGLQLLFYSVGIGQISSEVPQNLSASRPQDRQFILSSKKLLLSDSGFYLCAWSVGVNTEAFFGQGTRLTVV.

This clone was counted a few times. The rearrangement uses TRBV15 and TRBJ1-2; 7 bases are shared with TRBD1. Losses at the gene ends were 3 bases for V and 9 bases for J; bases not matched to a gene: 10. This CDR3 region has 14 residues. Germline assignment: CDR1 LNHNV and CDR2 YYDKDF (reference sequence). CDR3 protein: CATSSLPGGASYTF. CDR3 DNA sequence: TGTGCCACCAGCAGCCTTCCAGGGGGAGCGAGCTACACCTTC.

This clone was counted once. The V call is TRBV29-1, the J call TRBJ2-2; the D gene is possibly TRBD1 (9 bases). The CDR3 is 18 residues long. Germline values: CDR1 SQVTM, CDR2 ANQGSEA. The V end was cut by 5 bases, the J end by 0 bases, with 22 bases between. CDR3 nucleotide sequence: TGCAGCGTTAACCGCGGGGGGACAGGGTCTGCGAACACCGGGGAGCTGTTTTTT. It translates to CSVNRGGTGSANTGELFF.